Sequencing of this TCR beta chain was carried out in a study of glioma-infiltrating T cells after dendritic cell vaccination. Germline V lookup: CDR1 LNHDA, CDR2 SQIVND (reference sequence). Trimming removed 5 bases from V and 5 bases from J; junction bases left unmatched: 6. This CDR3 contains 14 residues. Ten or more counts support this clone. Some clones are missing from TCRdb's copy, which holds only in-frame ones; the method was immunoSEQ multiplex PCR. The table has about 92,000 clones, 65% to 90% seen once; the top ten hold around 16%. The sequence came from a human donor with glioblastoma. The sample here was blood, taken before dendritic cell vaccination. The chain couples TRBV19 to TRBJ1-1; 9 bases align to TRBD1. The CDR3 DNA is TGTGCCAGTAGTCTGACAGGGGGAGGGACTGAAGCTTTCTTT. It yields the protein CASSLTGGGTEAFF. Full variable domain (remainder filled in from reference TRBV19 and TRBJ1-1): DGGITQSPKYLFRKEGQNVTLSCEQNLNHDAMYWYRQDPGQGLRLIYYSQIVNDFQKGDIAEGYSVSREKKESFPLTVTSAQKNPTAFYLCASSLTGGGTEAFFGQGTRLTVV.